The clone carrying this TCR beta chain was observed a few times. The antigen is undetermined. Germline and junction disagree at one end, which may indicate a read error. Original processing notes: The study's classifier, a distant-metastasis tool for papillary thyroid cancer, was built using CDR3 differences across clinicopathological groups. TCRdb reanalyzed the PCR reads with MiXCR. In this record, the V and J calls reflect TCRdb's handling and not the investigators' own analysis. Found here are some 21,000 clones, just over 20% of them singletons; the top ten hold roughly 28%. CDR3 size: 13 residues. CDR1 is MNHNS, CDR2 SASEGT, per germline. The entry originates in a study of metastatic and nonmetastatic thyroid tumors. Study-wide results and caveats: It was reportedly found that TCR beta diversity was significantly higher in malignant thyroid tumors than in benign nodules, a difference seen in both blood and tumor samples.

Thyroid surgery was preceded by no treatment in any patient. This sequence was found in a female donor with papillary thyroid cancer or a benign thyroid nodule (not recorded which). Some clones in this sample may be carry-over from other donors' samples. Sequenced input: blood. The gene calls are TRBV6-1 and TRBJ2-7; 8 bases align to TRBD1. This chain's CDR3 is CASSEGDRCEHYF. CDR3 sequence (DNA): TGTGCCAGCAGTGAGGGGGACAGGTGCGAGCATTACTTC.